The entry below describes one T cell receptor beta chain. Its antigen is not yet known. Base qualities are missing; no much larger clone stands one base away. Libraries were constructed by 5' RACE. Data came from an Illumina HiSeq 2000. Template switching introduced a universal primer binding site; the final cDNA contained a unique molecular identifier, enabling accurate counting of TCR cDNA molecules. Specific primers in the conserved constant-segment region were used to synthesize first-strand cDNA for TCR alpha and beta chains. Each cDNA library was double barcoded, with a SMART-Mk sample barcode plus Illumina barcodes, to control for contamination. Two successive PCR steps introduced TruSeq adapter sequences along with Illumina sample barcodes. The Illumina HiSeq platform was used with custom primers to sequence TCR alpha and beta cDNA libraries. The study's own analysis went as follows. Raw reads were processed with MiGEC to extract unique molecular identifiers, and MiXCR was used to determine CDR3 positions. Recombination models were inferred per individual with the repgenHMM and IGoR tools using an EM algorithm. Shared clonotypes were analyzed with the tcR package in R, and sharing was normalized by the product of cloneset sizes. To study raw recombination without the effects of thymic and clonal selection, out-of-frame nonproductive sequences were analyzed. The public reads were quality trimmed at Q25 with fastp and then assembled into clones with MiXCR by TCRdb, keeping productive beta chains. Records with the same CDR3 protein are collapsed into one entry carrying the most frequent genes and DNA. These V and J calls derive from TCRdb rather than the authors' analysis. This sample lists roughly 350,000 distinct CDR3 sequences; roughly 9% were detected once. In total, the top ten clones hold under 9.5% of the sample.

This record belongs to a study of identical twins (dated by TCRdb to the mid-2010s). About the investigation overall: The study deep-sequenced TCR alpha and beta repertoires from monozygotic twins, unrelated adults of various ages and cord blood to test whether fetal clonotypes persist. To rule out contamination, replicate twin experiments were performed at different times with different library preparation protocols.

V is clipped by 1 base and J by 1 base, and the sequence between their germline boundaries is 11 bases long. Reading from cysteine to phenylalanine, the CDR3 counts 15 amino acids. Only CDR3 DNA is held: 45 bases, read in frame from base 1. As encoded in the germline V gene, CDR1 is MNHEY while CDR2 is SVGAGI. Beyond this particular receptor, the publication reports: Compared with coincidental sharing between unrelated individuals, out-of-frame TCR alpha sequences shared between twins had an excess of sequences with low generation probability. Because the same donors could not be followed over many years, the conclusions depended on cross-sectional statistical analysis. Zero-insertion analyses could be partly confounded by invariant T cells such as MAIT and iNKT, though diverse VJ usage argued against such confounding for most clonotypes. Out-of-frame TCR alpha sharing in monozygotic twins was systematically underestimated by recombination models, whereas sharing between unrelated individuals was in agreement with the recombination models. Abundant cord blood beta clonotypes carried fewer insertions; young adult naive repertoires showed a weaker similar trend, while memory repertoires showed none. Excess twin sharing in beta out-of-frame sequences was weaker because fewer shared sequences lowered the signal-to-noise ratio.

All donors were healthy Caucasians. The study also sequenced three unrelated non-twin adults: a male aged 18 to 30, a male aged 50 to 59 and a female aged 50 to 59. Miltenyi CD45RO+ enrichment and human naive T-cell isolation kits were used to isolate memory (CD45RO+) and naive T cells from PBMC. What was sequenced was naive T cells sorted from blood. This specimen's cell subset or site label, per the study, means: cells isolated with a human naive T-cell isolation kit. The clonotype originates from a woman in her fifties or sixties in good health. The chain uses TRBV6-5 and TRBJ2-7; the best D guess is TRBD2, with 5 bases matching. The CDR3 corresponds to CASSYWARGSYEQYF. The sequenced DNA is TGTGCCAGCAGTTACTGGGCTAGAGGGTCCTACGAGCAGTACTTC.